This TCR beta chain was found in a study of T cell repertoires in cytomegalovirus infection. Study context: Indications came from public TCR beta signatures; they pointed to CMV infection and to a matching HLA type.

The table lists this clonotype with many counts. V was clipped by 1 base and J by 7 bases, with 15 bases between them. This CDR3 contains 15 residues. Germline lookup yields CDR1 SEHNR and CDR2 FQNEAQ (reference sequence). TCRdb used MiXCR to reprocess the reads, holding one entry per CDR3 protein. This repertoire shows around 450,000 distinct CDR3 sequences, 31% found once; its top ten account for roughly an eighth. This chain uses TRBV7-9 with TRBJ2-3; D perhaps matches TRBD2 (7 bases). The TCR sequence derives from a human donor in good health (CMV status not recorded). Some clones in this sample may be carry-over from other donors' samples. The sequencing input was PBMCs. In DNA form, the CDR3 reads TGTGCCAGCAGCTTAGTAAGGGGGGGCAGAAATACGCAGTATTTT. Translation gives CASSLVRGGRNTQYF.